This TCR beta chain was identified during a study of T cells in women clearing cervical HPV infection. Study overall: No precancer developed; the control's incident HPV16 infection cleared within 12 months.

In germline, CDR1 is ENHRY, CDR2 SYGVKD. This CDR3 contains 13 residues. V dropped 5 bases and J dropped 3; count of bases not matched to a gene: 3. Profiled with immunoSEQ multiplex PCR; TCRdb holds only in-frame clones, not every one. This sample contains about 34,000 clones. In regard to this clone: Its antigen is as yet unknown. With the read ending 3 residues before the CDR3 end, the germline J gene is used to fill in that end.

General observations from the study: CIN3+ cases had significantly higher TCR richness than controls; evenness did not differ.

The sequence came from a woman between 18 and 69 years old with a cervical HPV16 infection that either progressed to CIN3+ or cleared (not recorded which). Sequencing used blood buffy coat. This chain connects TRBV10-3 to TRBJ1-2, with 7 bases identical to TRBD1. The sequenced CDR3 bases are TGTGCCATCAGTCGGGACAGAGACTATGGC. This codes for CAISRDRDYG. The complete CDR3 sequence is CAISRDRDYGYTF.